These T cell receptor beta chains were read from a single sample in a study of neurological immune-mediated disorders. One entry per CDR3 protein, called by TCRdb with MiXCR from the 5' RACE reads. The table records roughly 62,000 distinct CDR3 sequences, under 3% of them present only once. Sequencing was done on a sample of PBMCs. These receptors were obtained from a man aged 45-65 years with multiple sclerosis. Each CDR3 is given with its conserved first and last residue. A D gene is named only where the DNA matches it firmly. Some rows mark clone size as missing; the rest say once, few, many or name a class of expanded clone.

d_call clone_size j_call v_call cdr3_aa cdr3_nt
. many TRBJ1-1 TRBV12-3/TRBV12-4 CASSPSGNTEAFF TGTGCCAGCAGTCCTTCCGGGAACACTGAAGCTTTCTTT
. many TRBJ2-4 TRBV10-2 CASSVPAKNIQYF TGCGCCAGCAGTGTTCCAGCCAAAAACATTCAGTACTTC
. many TRBJ1-2 TRBV29-1 CSVPSRANYGYTF TGCAGCGTTCCGTCCCGAGCTAACTATGGCTACACCTTC
. many TRBJ2-1 TRBV4-3 CASSPRGDEQFF TGCGCCAGCAGCCCCAGGGGTGATGAGCAGTTCTTC
. many TRBJ1-1 TRBV5-1 CASSSDSNTEAFF TGCGCCAGCAGCTCCGATTCGAACACTGAAGCTTTCTTT
TRBD1 many TRBJ2-1 TRBV5-1 CASSATGDEQFF TGCGCCAGCAGCGCAACAGGGGATGAGCAGTTCTTC
TRBD2 many TRBJ2-1 TRBV5-1 CASSLVRGGYEQFF TGCGCCAGCAGCTTGGTCCGGGGAGGGTATGAGCAGTTCTTC
. many TRBJ1-1 TRBV20-1 CSATSGNTEAFF TGCAGTGCTACCTCGGGAAACACTGAAGCTTTCTTT
TRBD2 many TRBJ2-1 TRBV6-2/TRBV6-3 CASRGTSGGNEQFF TGTGCCAGCAGGGGGACTAGCGGGGGTAATGAGCAGTTCTTC
. many TRBJ1-1 TRBV9 CASSPTDWTNGEAFF TGTGCCAGCAGCCCTACGGATTGGACCAACGGTGAAGCTTTCTTT
. many TRBJ2-1 TRBV18 CASSPSRGEQFF TGTGCCAGCTCACCATCCAGGGGTGAGCAGTTCTTC
TRBD2 many TRBJ2-2 TRBV4-1 CASSPLLATRDTGELFF TGCGCCAGCAGCCCCCTACTAGCGACAAGGGACACCGGGGAGCTGTTTTTT
. many TRBJ2-7 TRBV7-2 CASSSRAAPEQYF TGTGCCAGCAGCTCAAGGGCAGCTCCCGAGCAGTACTTC
TRBD1 many TRBJ1-1 TRBV5-6 CASSRDRDKAFF TGTGCCAGCAGCCGGGACAGGGATAAAGCTTTCTTT
. many TRBJ1-2 TRBV20-1 CSVSRDSSLMTNYGYTF TGCAGTGTGTCCCGAGACTCTTCTCTAATGACTAACTATGGCTACACCTTC
. many TRBJ2-7 TRBV5-6 CASSLAKGGSYYEQYF TGTGCCAGCAGCTTGGCCAAGGGGGGCAGTTACTACGAGCAGTACTTC
. many TRBJ2-7 TRBV5-1 CASSFGLQGSYEQYF TGCGCCAGCAGCTTCGGCCTCCAGGGCTCCTACGAGCAGTACTTC
TRBD1 many TRBJ2-2 TRBV2 CASRGQGGGELFF TGTGCCAGCAGGGGACAGGGCGGCGGGGAGCTGTTTTTT
. many TRBJ1-2 TRBV20-1 CSARMDGPYGYTF TGCAGTGCTAGAATGGACGGGCCCTATGGCTACACCTTC
. many TRBJ1-4 TRBV13 CASSPRRGTNEKLFF TGTGCCAGCAGCCCCAGAAGGGGGACTAATGAAAAACTGTTTTTT
. many TRBJ2-3 TRBV20-1 CSARDEAFSDTQYF TGCAGTGCTAGAGATGAGGCCTTTTCAGATACGCAGTATTTT
TRBD1 many TRBJ2-7 TRBV3-1 CASSRTGWSTEQYF TGTGCCAGCAGCCGGACAGGGTGGAGCACCGAGCAGTACTTC
. . TRBJ1-4 TRBV12-2 CASRSHKGHGEKLFF TGTGCAAGTCGCTCCCATAAAGGACATGGTGAAAAACTGTTTTTT
. many TRBJ2-1 TRBV13 CASSPTTYNEQFF TGTGCCAGCAGCCCCACGACCTACAATGAGCAGTTCTTC
TRBD2 many TRBJ2-1 TRBV27 CASSPRTSGGINEQFF TGTGCCAGCAGTCCGCGGACTAGCGGGGGGATCAATGAGCAGTTCTTC